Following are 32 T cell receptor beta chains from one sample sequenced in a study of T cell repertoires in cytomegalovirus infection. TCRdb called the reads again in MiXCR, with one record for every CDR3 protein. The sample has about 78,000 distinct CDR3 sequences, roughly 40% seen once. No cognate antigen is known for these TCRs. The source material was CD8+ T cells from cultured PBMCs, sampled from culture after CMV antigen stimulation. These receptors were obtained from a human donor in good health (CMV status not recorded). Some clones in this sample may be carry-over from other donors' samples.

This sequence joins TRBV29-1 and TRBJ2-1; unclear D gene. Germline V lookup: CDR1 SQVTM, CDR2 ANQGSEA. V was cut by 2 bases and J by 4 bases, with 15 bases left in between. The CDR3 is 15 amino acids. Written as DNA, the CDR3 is TGCAGCGTTGAACTTCGGCCACCCCCTTACAATGAGCAGTTCTTC. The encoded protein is CSVELRPPPYNEQFF.

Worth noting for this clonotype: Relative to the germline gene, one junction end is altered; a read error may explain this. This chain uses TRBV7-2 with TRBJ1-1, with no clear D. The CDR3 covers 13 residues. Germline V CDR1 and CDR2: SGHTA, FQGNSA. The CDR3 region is CATSRIMNTEAFF. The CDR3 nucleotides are TGTGCCACCAGCAGGATCATGAACACTGAAGCTTTCTTT.

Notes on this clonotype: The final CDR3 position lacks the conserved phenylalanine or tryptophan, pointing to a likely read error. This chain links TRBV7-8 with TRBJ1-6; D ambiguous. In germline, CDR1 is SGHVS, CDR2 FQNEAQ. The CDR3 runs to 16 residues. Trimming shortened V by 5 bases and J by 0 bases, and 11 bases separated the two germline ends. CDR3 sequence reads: CASSPMRSSYNSPLHS. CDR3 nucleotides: TGTGCCAGCAGCCCCATGCGGAGCTCCTATAATTCACCCCTCCACTCT.

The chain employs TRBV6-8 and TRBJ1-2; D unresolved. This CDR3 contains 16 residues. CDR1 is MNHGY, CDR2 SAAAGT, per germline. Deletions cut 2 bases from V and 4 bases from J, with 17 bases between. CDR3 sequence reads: CASSYEQELSSYGYTF. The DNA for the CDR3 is TGTGCCAGCAGTTACGAACAAGAACTCTCTTCCTATGGCTACACCTTC.

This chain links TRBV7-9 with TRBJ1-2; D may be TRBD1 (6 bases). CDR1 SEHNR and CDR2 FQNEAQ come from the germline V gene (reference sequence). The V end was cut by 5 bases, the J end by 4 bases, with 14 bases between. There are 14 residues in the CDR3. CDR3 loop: CASSDNRVAYGYTF. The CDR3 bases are TGTGCCAGCAGCGACAACAGGGTGGCCTATGGCTACACCTTC.

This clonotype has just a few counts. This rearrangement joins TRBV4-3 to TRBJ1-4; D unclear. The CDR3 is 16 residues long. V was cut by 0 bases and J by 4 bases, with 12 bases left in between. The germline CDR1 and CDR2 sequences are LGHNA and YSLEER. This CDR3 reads CASSQDGSADNEKLFF. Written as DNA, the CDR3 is TGCGCCAGCAGCCAAGATGGGTCAGCGGATAATGAAAAACTGTTTTTT.

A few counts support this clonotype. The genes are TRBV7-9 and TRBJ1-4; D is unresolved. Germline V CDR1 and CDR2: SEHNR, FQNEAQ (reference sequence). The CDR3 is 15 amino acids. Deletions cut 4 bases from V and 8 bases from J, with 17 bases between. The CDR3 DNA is TGTGCCAGCAGCTATATTAGGCTCGGAAGGGAAAAACTGTTTTTT. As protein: CASSYIRLGREKLFF. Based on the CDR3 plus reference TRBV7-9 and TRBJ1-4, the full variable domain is DTGVSQNPRHKITKRGQNVTFRCDPISEHNRLYWYRQTLGQGPEFLTYFQNEAQLEKSRLLSDRFSAERPKGSFSTLEIQRTEQGDSAMYLCASSYIRLGREKLFFGSGTQLSVL.

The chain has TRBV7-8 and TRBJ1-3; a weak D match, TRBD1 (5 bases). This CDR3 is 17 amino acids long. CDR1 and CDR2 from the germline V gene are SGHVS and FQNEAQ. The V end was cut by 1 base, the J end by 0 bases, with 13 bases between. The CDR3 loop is CASSLGRQLSSGNTIYF. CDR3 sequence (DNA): TGTGCCAGCAGCTTAGGACGACAGCTCTCCTCTGGAAACACCATATATTTT.

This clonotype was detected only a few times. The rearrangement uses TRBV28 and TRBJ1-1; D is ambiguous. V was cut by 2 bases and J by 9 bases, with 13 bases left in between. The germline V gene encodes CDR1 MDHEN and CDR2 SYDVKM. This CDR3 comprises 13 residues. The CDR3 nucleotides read TGTGCCAGCAGTTTAACACCCGGACTTCAAGCTTTCTTT. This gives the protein CASSLTPGLQAFF. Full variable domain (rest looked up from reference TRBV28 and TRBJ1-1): DVKVTQSSRYLVKRTGEKVFLECVQDMDHENMFWYRQDPGLGLRLIYFSYDVKMKEKGDIPEGYSVSREKKERFSLILESASTNQTSMYLCASSLTPGLQAFFGQGTRLTVV.

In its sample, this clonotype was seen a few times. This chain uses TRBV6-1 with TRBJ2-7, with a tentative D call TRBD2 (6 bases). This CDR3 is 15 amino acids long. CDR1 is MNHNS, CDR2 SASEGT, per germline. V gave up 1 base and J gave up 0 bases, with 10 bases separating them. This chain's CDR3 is CASSEELASSYEQYF. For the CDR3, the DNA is TGTGCCAGCAGTGAAGAGCTAGCGAGCTCCTACGAGCAGTACTTC.

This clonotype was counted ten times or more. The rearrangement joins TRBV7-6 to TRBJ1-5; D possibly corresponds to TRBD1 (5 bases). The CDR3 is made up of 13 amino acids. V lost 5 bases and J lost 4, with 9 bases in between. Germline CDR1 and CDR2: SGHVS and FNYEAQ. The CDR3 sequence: CASSPGGNQPQHF. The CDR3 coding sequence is TGTGCCAGCAGCCCCGGGGGGAATCAGCCCCAGCATTTT.

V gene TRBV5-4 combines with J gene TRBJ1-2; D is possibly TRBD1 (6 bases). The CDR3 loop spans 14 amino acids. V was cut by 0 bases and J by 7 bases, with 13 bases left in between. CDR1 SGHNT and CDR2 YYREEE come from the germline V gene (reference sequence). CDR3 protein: CASSLGGRGSGYTF. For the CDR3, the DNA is TGTGCCAGCAGCTTGGGGGGCAGGGGAAGTGGCTACACCTTC.

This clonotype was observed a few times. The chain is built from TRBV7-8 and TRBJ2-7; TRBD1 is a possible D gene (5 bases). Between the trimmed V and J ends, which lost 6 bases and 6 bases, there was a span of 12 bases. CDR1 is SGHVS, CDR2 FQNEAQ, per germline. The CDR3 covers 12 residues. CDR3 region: CASSYQGFEQYF. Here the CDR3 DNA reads TGTGCCAGCAGTTACCAGGGTTTCGAGCAGTACTTC. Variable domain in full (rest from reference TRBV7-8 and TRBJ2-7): GAGVSQSPRYKVAKRGQDVALRCDPISGHVSLFWYQQALGQGPEFLTYFQNEAQLDKSGLPSDRFFAERPEGSVSTLKIQRTQQEDSAVYLCASSYQGFEQYFGPGTRLTVT.

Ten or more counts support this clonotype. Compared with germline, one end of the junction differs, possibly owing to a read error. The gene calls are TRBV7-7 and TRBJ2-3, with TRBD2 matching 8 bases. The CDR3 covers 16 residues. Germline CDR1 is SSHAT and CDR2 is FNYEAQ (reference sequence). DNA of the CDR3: TGTGCTAGCAGCTTAGGTGCGGGGGGCCCCACAGATACGCAGTATTTT. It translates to CASSLGAGGPTDTQYF.

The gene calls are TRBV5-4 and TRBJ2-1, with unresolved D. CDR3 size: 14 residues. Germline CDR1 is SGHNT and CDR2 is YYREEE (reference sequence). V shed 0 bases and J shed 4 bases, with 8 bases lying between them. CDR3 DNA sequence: TGTGCCAGCAGCTTGGACAAACTATACAATGAGCAGTTCTTC. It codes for CASSLDKLYNEQFF.

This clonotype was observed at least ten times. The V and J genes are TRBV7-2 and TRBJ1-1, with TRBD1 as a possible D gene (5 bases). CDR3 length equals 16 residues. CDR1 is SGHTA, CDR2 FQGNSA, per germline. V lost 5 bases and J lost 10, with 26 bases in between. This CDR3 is CASSPWMQGIPRAAFF. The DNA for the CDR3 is TGTGCCAGCAGCCCCTGGATGCAGGGCATCCCTAGGGCAGCTTTCTTT.

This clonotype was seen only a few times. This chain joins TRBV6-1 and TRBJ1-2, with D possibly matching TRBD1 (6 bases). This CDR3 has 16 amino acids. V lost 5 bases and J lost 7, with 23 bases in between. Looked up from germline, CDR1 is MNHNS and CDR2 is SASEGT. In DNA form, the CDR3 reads TGTGCCAGCAGTCTCCAAGGCGCGGGGGCGGTCGGTGGCTACACCTTC. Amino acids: CASSLQGAGAVGGYTF.

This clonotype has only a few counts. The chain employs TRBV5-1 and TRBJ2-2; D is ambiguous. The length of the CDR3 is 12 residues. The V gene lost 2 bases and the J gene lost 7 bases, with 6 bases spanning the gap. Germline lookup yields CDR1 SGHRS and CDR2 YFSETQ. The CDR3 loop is CASSFGFGELFF. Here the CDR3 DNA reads TGCGCCAGCAGCTTCGGATTCGGGGAGCTGTTTTTT.

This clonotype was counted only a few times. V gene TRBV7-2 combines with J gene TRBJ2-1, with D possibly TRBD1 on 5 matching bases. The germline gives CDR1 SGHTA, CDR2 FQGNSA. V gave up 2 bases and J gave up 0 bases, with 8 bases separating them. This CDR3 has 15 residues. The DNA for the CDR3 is TGTGCCAGCAGCTTACAGGGTACCTCCTACAATGAGCAGTTCTTC. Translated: CASSLQGTSYNEQFF.

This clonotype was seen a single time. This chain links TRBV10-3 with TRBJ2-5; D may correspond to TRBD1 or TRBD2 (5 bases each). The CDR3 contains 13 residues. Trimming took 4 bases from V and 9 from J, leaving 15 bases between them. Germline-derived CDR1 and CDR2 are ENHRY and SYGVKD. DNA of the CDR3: TGTGCCATCAGTGCGGGGCCCGCAGGTGCCCAGTACTTC. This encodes CAISAGPAGAQYF.

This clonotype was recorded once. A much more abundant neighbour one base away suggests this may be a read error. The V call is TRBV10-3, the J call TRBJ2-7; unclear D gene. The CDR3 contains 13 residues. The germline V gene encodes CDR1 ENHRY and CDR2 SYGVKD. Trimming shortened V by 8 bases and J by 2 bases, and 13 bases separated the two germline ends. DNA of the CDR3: TGTGCCATCGGCTCTGCCGCGACCTACGAGCAGTACTTC. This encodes CAIGSAATYEQYF.

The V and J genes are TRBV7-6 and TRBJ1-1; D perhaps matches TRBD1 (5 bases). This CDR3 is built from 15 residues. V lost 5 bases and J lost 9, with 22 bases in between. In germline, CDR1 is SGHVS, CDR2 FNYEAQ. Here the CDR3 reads CASSAGTGTPSKAFF. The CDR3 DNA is TGTGCCAGCAGCGCAGGCACAGGCACACCGAGTAAAGCTTTCTTT.

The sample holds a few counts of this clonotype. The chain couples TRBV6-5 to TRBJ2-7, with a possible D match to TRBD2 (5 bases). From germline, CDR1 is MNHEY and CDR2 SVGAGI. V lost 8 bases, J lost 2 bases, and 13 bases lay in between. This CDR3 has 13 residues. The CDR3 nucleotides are TGTGCCAGCTCCTACGGGATTACCTACGAGCAGTACTTC. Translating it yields CASSYGITYEQYF.

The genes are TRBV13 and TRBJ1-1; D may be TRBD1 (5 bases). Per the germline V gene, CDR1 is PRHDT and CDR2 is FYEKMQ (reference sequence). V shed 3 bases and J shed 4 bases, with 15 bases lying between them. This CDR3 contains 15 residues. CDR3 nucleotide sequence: TGTGCCAGCAGCTTCCGGGGCAGAGGGGCCACTGAAGCTTTCTTT. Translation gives CASSFRGRGATEAFF.

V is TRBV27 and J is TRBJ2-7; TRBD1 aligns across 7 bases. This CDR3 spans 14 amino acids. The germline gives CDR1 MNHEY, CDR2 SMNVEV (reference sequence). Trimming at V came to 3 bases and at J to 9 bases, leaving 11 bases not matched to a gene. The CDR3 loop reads CASSFGVTGSVQYF. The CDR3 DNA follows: TGTGCCAGCAGTTTTGGGGTGACAGGGTCAGTGCAGTACTTC.

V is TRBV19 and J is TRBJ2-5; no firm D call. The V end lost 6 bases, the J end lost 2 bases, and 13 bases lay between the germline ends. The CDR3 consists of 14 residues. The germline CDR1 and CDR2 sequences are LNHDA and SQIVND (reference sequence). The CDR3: CASSPMAEQETQYF. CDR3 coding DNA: TGTGCCAGTAGCCCGATGGCAGAACAAGAGACCCAGTACTTC.

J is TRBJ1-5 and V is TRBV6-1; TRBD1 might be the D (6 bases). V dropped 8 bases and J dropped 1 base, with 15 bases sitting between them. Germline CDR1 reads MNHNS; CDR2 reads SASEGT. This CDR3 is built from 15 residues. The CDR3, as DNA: TGTGCCAGCTCCCGCAACAGGGAAAGCAATCAGCCCCAGCATTTT. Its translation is CASSRNRESNQPQHF.

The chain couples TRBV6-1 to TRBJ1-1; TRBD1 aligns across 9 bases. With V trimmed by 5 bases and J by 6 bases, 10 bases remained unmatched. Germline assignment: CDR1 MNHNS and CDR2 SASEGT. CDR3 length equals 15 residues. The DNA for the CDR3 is TGTGCCAGCAGTCTCTGGACAGGGGAGGGGGCTGAAGCTTTCTTT. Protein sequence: CASSLWTGEGAEAFF.

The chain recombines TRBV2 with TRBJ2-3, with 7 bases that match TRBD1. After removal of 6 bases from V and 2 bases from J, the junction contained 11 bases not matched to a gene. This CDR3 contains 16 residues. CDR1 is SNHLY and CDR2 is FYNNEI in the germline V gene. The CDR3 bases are TGTGCCAGCAGAGGAACGACAGGGCGGTTCACAGATACGCAGTATTTT. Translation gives CASRGTTGRFTDTQYF. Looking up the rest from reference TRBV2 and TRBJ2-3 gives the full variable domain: EPEVTQTPSHQVTQMGQEVILRCVPISNHLYFYWYRQILGQKVEFLVSFYNNEISEKSEIFDDQFSVERPDGSNFTLKIRSTKLEDSAMYFCASRGTTGRFTDTQYFGPGTRLTVL.

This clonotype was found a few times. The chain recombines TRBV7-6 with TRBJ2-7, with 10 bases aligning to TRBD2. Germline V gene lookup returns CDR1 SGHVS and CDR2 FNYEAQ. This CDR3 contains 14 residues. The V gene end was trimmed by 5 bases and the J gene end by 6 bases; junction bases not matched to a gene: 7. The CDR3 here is CASSQTSGEVEQYF. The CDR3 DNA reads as TGTGCCAGCAGCCAAACTAGCGGGGAGGTCGAGCAGTACTTC.

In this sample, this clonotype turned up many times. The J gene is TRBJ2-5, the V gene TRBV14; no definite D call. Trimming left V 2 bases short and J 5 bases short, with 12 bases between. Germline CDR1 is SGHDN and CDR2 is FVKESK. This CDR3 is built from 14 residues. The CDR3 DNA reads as TGTGCCAGCAGCCAAACAAGGGATGAGGAGACCCAGTACTTC. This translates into CASSQTRDEETQYF.

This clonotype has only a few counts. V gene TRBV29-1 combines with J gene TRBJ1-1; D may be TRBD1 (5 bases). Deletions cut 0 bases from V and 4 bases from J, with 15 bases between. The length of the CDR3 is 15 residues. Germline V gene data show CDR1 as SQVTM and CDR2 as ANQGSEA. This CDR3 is CSVEDRGAGGTEAFF. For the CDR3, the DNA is TGCAGCGTTGAAGATCGAGGGGCCGGGGGCACTGAAGCTTTCTTT.